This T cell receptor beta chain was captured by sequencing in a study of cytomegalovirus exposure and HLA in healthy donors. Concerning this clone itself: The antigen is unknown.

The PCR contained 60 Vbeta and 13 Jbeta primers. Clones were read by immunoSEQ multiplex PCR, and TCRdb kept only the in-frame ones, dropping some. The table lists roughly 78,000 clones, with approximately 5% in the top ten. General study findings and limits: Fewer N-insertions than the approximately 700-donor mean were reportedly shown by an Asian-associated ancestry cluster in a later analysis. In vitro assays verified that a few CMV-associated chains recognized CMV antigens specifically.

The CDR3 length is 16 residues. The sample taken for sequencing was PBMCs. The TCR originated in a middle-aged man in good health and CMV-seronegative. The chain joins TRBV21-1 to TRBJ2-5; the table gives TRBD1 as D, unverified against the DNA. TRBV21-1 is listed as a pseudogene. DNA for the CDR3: TGTGCCAGCAGCTATCCGGGACAGGGAGGCGTAGAGACCCAGTACTTC. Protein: CASSYPGQGGVETQYF.